The 10 T cell receptor beta chains listed next were all sequenced from one sample in a study of regulatory T cells in long-lasting Graves disease (dated by TCRdb to the early 2020s). Receptor amplification or capture employed multiplex PCR. The instrument given in TCRdb is Illumina HiSeq 4000. To build TCR beta libraries, CDR3 regions were amplified by Arm-PCR using iRepertoire HTBI primers. The public sequencing data were trimmed at Q25 with fastp and processed into clonotypes with MiXCR by TCRdb, which kept only in-frame beta chains. Every distinct CDR3 protein forms one entry, paired with its most common genes and DNA. Across this sample there are around 340,000 distinct CDR3 sequences, with about 19% seen only once. 25% to 30% of the sample is in the top ten clones. The time point label, read with the paper, signifies: persistent/refractory GD, antithyroid drugs over 5 years with positive TRAb. For both TCR sequencing and RNA sequencing, RNA was extracted from PBMCs using TRIzol.

The sequenced sample was peripheral blood mononuclear cells (PBMCs), obtained when the disease was refractory, from a patient treated with antithyroid drugs. These receptors were taken from a female donor with Graves disease.

Ten or more counts support this clonotype. The chain carries TRBV7-8 and TRBJ1-6; 10 bases match TRBD1. Germline trimming cut 5 bases from V and 7 bases from J; bases unmatched to any gene: 8. CDR3 size: 16 residues. Germline CDR1 is SGHVS and CDR2 is FQNEAQ. The chain's CDR3 is CASSVRQGARNSPLHF. CDR3 DNA sequence: TGTGCCAGCAGCGTGCGACAGGGGGCGAGGAATTCACCCCTCCACTTT.

This clonotype turned up a few times. The chain carries TRBV9 and TRBJ1-2; 12 positions agree with TRBD1. V lost 3 bases to trimming and J lost 8 bases; unmatched junction nucleotides: 8. The CDR3 is 15 residues long. The V gene's germline CDR1 is SGDLS and CDR2 YYNGEE. CDR3 coding DNA: TGTGCCAGCAGCGCCCCGGGACAGGGGGCAGGCGGCTACACCTTC. Its translation is CASSAPGQGAGGYTF.

This clonotype has a single count. The V and J genes are TRBV12-3 or TRBV12-4 and TRBJ2-5, with 10 positions matching TRBD1. The CDR3 extends over 14 amino acids. V lost 6 bases, J lost 4 bases, and 5 bases stayed unmatched. The CDR3 sequence: CASSTTGGTETQYF. The CDR3 bases are TGTGCCAGCAGCACGACAGGGGGCACAGAGACCCAGTACTTC.

This clonotype appeared many times. This rearrangement joins TRBV12-3 or TRBV12-4 to TRBJ1-6; 9 bases are shared with TRBD1. The V segment lost 6 bases and the J segment 10 bases; nucleotides outside the gene matches: 13. CDR3 length: 16 amino acids. The CDR3 reads CASRLTRQGDGSPLHF. CDR3 DNA sequence: TGTGCCAGCAGACTCACTCGACAGGGGGATGGATCACCCCTCCACTTT.

This clonotype was observed many times. V usage is TRBV15 and J usage is TRBJ2-4; D is perhaps TRBD1 or TRBD2 (5 bases each). This CDR3 has 16 amino acids. CDR1 and CDR2 (germline): LNHNV, YYDKDF (reference sequence). Trimming cost V 4 bases and J 2 bases, with 15 bases left between them. The CDR3 DNA follows: TGTGCCACCAGCACCCGGGACCGAGGTCCCAAAAACATTCAGTACTTC. Translation gives CATSTRDRGPKNIQYF.

The chain uses TRBV4-1 and TRBJ2-7; 10 bases match TRBD2. Germline assignment: CDR1 MGHRA and CDR2 YSYEKL. This CDR3 comprises 16 residues. The V gene end was trimmed by 0 bases and the J gene end by 4 bases; junction bases not matched to a gene: 6. The CDR3 DNA reads as TGCGCCAGCAGCCAAGATCGACTAGCGGGTGTTTACGAGCAGTACTTC. It yields the protein CASSQDRLAGVYEQYF.

This clonotype has a count of ten or more. The J gene is TRBJ2-7, the V gene TRBV12-3 or TRBV12-4; D is unclear. This CDR3 is built from 12 residues. Trimming took 6 bases from V and 7 from J, leaving 13 bases between them. The DNA of the CDR3 is TGTGCCAGCAGCCTAACCGTTAGTGAGCAGTACTTC. Translating gives CASSLTVSEQYF.

This clonotype occurred many times. The chain employs TRBV6-5 and TRBJ1-2, with 9 bases aligning to TRBD1. The CDR3 spans 18 residues. From germline, CDR1 is MNHEY and CDR2 SVGAGI. With 0 bases clipped from V and 5 bases from J, the junction kept 13 bases outside the gene matches. In DNA, the CDR3 is TGTGCCAGCAGTTACTCGGGGACAGGGTCCGATATTCGATATGGCTACACCTTC. Translating it yields CASSYSGTGSDIRYGYTF.

The chain has TRBV5-1 and TRBJ2-7, with D tentatively TRBD2 (7 bases). CDR1 and CDR2 from the germline V gene are SGHRS and YFSETQ. Trimming removed 0 bases at V and 6 bases at J, with 13 bases between. The CDR3 length is 14 residues. The DNA of the CDR3 is TGCGCCAGCAGCTTGGTCCGGGGGGCGGGCGAGCAGTACTTC. Its translation is CASSLVRGAGEQYF. Based on the CDR3 plus reference TRBV5-1 and TRBJ2-7, the full variable domain is KAGVTQTPRYLIKTRGQQVTLSCSPISGHRSVSWYQQTPGQGLQFLFEYFSETQRNKGNFPGRFSGRQFSNSRSEMNVSTLELGDSALYLCASSLVRGAGEQYFGPGTRLTVT.

This clonotype was detected ten times or more. The genes are TRBV12-3 or TRBV12-4 and TRBJ1-2; D not certain. CDR3 length: 13 amino acids. V gave up 0 bases and J gave up 6 bases, with 8 bases separating them. For the CDR3, the DNA is TGTGCCAGCAGTTTAGCCGACGTGGATGGCTACACCTTC. It codes for CASSLADVDGYTF.